The following is a T cell receptor beta chain sequence with its context. Original handling: Reference gene primers were amplified, and this amplification served to estimate nucleated cell counts. Using immunoSEQ multiplex PCR, the repertoire was profiled, and TCRdb retains in-frame clones only, with some absent. V and J calls plus clone size are reproduced from that table; the DNA served to infer D and trimming. The data hold a few hundred thousand clones, with 60% to 75% observed a single time. These data originate in a study of blood T cell repertoires in COVID-19. Study at large: Whether acute or convalescent, the COVID-19 samples came from the United States, Italy and Spain. PBMCs, B-cell-depleted T cells, or T cells provided the cDNA or gDNA that made up the material.

CDR1 and CDR2 (germline): MNHEY, SMNVEV (reference sequence). V lost 7 bases, J lost 10 bases, and 13 bases stayed unmatched. The CDR3 runs 15 residues. This chain connects TRBV27 to TRBJ2-1; TRBD1 aligns across 10 bases. The sequenced sample was peripheral blood. The sequence was obtained from a woman older than 75 with acute or convalescent COVID-19. The CDR3: CASKGVGTGEREQFF. DNA for the CDR3: TGTGCCAGCAAGGGTGTTGGGACAGGGGAACGAGAGCAGTTCTTC.